The 31 T cell receptor beta chains presented below share a single source sample, sequenced in a study of blood T cell repertoires in COVID-19. The protocol was immunoSEQ multiplex PCR, while the TCRdb copy is restricted to in-frame clones and leaves out a portion. The data show around 250,000 clones, roughly nine tenths seen once. Sequencing input: peripheral blood. These receptors originate from a woman aged 40 to 49 who had recovered from COVID-19.

V gene TRBV19 combines with J gene TRBJ1-1, with 9 bases identical to TRBD1. The CDR3 covers 15 residues. Unmatched junction bases numbered 8, after V lost 4 bases and J lost 5 bases. Germline CDR1 reads LNHDA; CDR2 reads SQIVND (reference sequence). The CDR3 bases are TGTGCCAGTAGTACAACGGGGACAGGGAGAACTGAAGCTTTCTTT. Protein product: CASSTTGTGRTEAFF.

The chain joins TRBV10-3 to TRBJ2-1, with 10 bases lining up with TRBD2. In germline, CDR1 is ENHRY, CDR2 SYGVKD. The V gene end was trimmed by 10 bases and the J gene end by 3 bases; junction bases not matched to a gene: 3. There are 13 residues in the CDR3. DNA for the CDR3: TGTGCCACCGGGACTAGCGTCTACAATGAGCAGTTCTTC. Amino acid sequence: CATGTSVYNEQFF.

The chain is built from TRBV19 and TRBJ2-6; maybe TRBD1 (6 bases). V was clipped by 3 bases and J by 2 bases, with 8 bases between them. Germline V gives CDR1 LNHDA, CDR2 SQIVND (reference sequence). This CDR3 contains 15 residues. The CDR3 DNA is TGTGCCAGTAGTATGTGGACAGCTGGGGCCAACGTCCTGACTTTC. This encodes CASSMWTAGANVLTF.

The gene calls are TRBV24-1 and TRBJ2-3; 8 bases are shared with TRBD2. Germline assignment: CDR1 KGHDR and CDR2 SFDVKD. This CDR3 region has 18 residues. The V and J ends lost 3 bases and 5 bases, in that order; junction bases with no gene match: 15. The CDR3 loop reads CATSDPLGSGGPGDTQYF. The CDR3 DNA is TGTGCCACCAGTGATCCCCTAGGGTCGGGAGGGCCGGGAGATACGCAGTATTTT.

V and J are TRBV4-1 and TRBJ1-3, with 9 nucleotides matching TRBD1. V shed 1 base, J shed 3 bases, and the junction held 7 bases outside the gene matches. This CDR3 region has 17 residues. Germline-derived CDR1 and CDR2 are MGHRA and YSYEKL. CDR3 DNA sequence: TGCGCCAGCAGCCAAGGGCCACAGGGGGCTTATGGAAACACCATATATTTT. Its translation: CASSQGPQGAYGNTIYF.

This clone was counted a few times. The gene calls are TRBV4-1 and TRBJ1-2; D gene uncertain. Trimming removed 0 bases at V and 6 bases at J, with 17 bases between. This CDR3 comprises 16 residues. CDR1 is MGHRA and CDR2 is YSYEKL in the germline V gene. CDR3 in DNA: TGCGCCAGCAGCCAAGATCTGTGGAGGCCCGGTGATGGCTACACCTTC. As protein: CASSQDLWRPGDGYTF.

Only one count was recorded for this clone. For the CDR3, the DNA is TGCGCCAGCAGCTGGGGACAGACCTACAATGAGCAGTTCTTC. Amino acid sequence: CASSWGQTYNEQFF. The V gene is TRBV5-1, the J gene TRBJ2-1; 7 bases map to TRBD1. Germline V gene lookup returns CDR1 SGHRS and CDR2 YFSETQ. The CDR3 has 14 amino acids. J gave up 2 bases and V 3 bases, and 2 bases lay outside the gene matches.

The chain recombines TRBV21-1 with TRBJ2-7; the table's D gene call, TRBD1, was not cross checked with the DNA. TRBV21-1 is tagged as a pseudogene. The length of the CDR3 is 17 residues. CDR3 in amino acids: CASSKVRGRGPSYEQYF. CDR3 sequence (DNA): TGTGCCAGCAGCAAAGTAAGAGGCAGGGGCCCTTCCTACGAGCAGTACTTC.

The J gene is TRBJ2-7, the V gene TRBV6-1, with a weak D call TRBD2 (7 bases). With 4 bases removed from V and 1 base from J, the gap between germline ends came to 17 bases. The CDR3 has 16 residues. Germline CDR1 and CDR2: MNHNS and SASEGT. In DNA, the CDR3 is TGTGCCAGCAGTGGCGTCGGGGGCGGGGGTTCCTACGAGCAGTACTTC. Protein sequence: CASSGVGGGGSYEQYF.

The CDR3 loop reads CASSFAGGINEQFF. CDR3 nucleotides: TGTGCCAGTAGTTTTGCGGGAGGGATAAATGAGCAGTTCTTC. V gene TRBV19 combines with J gene TRBJ2-1, with 9 bases that match TRBD2. Per the germline V gene, CDR1 is LNHDA and CDR2 is SQIVND (reference sequence). The CDR3 runs 14 residues. J was trimmed by 7 bases and V by 5 bases; bases with no gene match: 6.

A word on this clone: Other nucleotide sequences from this sample produce the same CDR3. This sequence joins TRBV18 and TRBJ2-7; 11 bases fit TRBD1. From germline, CDR1 is KGHSH and CDR2 LQKENI. The CDR3 has 15 amino acids. The V segment lost 3 bases and the J segment 2 bases; nucleotides outside the gene matches: 3. DNA of the CDR3: TGTGCCAGCTCACCGGGACAGGGGGATACCTACGAGCAGTACTTC. This gives the protein CASSPGQGDTYEQYF.

The V gene is TRBV18, the J gene TRBJ2-3, with 10 bases fitting TRBD2. V dropped 3 bases and J dropped 0; count of bases not matched to a gene: 9. This CDR3 has 18 residues. CDR1 and CDR2 from the germline V gene are KGHSH and LQKENI. The CDR3, as DNA: TGTGCCAGCTCACCCGGAGCGGGAGGGCCACTTAGCACAGATACGCAGTATTTT. This gives the protein CASSPGAGGPLSTDTQYF.

The V call is TRBV7-3, the J call TRBJ2-6, with D possibly TRBD1 on 7 matching bases. CDR3 length: 19 residues. V was shortened by 4 bases and J by 1 base, with 20 bases between the two germline ends. Germline CDR1 reads SGHTA; CDR2 reads FQGTGA. The CDR3 bases are TGTGCCAGCAGCTCCCAGAAAGCCAGGGGGGTTTCTGGGGCCAACGTCCTGACTTTC. Its translation is CASSSQKARGVSGANVLTF.

The chain recombines TRBV4-2 with TRBJ2-7; D gene ambiguous. This CDR3 contains 15 residues. Germline assignment: CDR1 LGHNA and CDR2 YNFKEQ. Deletions cut 2 bases from V and 2 bases from J, with 13 bases between. The CDR3: CASSQKTGQPYEQYF. Here the CDR3 DNA reads TGTGCCAGCAGCCAAAAGACGGGTCAGCCCTACGAGCAGTACTTC.

This clone was found once. The rearrangement joins TRBV27 to TRBJ1-1; D is perhaps TRBD1 (5 bases). Trimming took 0 bases from V and 6 from J, leaving 14 bases between them. Germline lookup yields CDR1 MNHEY and CDR2 SMNVEV (reference sequence). This CDR3 is 15 amino acids long. CDR3 sequence (DNA): TGTGCCAGCAGTTTATCACGGGGGGGGAGACCTGAAGCTTTCTTT. Amino acids: CASSLSRGGRPEAFF.

The gene calls are TRBV6-1 and TRBJ1-1, with TRBD1 matching over 7 bases. V trimming: 7 bases; J trimming: 0 bases; junction bases outside the gene matches: 8. The CDR3 totals 15 residues. Germline assignment: CDR1 MNHNS and CDR2 SASEGT. The CDR3 here is CASNPGQPLNTEAFF. In nucleotides, the CDR3 is TGTGCCAGCAATCCGGGACAGCCATTGAACACTGAAGCTTTCTTT.

V and J are TRBV3-1 (or the pseudogene TRBV3-2) and TRBJ1-4; D is possibly TRBD1 (6 bases). Trimming stripped 0 bases from V and 3 bases from J, with 11 bases between. CDR1 is LGHDT, CDR2 YNNKEL, per germline (reference sequence). This CDR3 spans 16 amino acids. CDR3 residues: CASSQDRGGANEKLFF. CDR3 bases: TGTGCCAGCAGCCAAGATCGGGGGGGCGCTAATGAAAAACTGTTTTTT.

This rearrangement joins TRBV5-1 to TRBJ2-7; maybe TRBD2 (6 bases). V shed 3 bases and J shed 1 base, with 14 bases lying between them. The germline V gene has CDR1 SGHRS and CDR2 YFSETQ. The CDR3 loop spans 15 amino acids. The DNA of the CDR3 is TGCGCCAGCAGCTCCGGGCAGGAGGGGTCCTACGAGCAGTACTTC. Amino acids: CASSSGQEGSYEQYF.

This sequence joins TRBV4-1 and TRBJ2-3; 16 bases are a match to TRBD2. Germline trimming cut 5 bases from V and 3 bases from J; bases unmatched to any gene: 5. Germline lookup yields CDR1 MGHRA and CDR2 YSYEKL. CDR3 length equals 17 residues. The CDR3: CASSKGLAGGWTDTQYF. The CDR3 nucleotides read TGCGCCAGCAGCAAGGGACTAGCGGGAGGGTGGACAGATACGCAGTATTTT.

The rearrangement links TRBV4-1 to TRBJ2-2; D ambiguous. The CDR3 length is 15 residues. Germline V gene data show CDR1 as MGHRA and CDR2 as YSYEKL. V was clipped by 0 bases and J by 3 bases, with 8 bases between them. CDR3 DNA sequence: TGCGCCAGCAGCCAAGACCAGATTTACACCGGGGAGCTGTTTTTT. Encoded protein: CASSQDQIYTGELFF.

The chain uses TRBV11-3 and TRBJ2-7, with TRBD2 as a possible D gene (6 bases). Trimming removed 1 base at V and 4 bases at J, with 14 bases between. The CDR3 loop spans 15 amino acids. From germline, CDR1 is SGHNT and CDR2 YENEEA. CDR3 nucleotide sequence: TGTGCCAGCAGCTTAGGTGCGGGGCAAGGATACGAGCAGTACTTC. Translation gives CASSLGAGQGYEQYF. Using reference TRBV11-3 and TRBJ2-7 for the parts outside the CDR3, the full variable domain is EAGVVQSPRYKIIEKKQPVAFWCNPISGHNTLYWYLQNLGQGPELLIRYENEEAVDDSQLPKDRFSAERLKGVDSTLKIQPAELGDSAVYLCASSLGAGQGYEQYFGPGTRLTVT.

V usage is TRBV6-1 and J usage is TRBJ2-6; D may be TRBD2 (5 bases). The germline V gene has CDR1 MNHNS and CDR2 SASEGT. CDR3 length: 16 amino acids. Trimming took 1 base from V and 3 from J, leaving 10 bases between them. CDR3 protein: CASSEGRGFGANVLTF. The DNA for the CDR3 is TGTGCCAGCAGTGAAGGACGAGGGTTTGGGGCCAACGTCCTGACTTTC.

This chain joins TRBV28 and TRBJ2-2, with TRBD1 identical over 9 bases. This CDR3 is 15 amino acids long. With 6 bases clipped from V and 5 bases from J, the junction kept 7 bases outside the gene matches. Germline V gene data show CDR1 as MDHEN and CDR2 as SYDVKM. CDR3 bases: TGTGCCAGCAGAACCGGGACAGGGAGAACCGGGGAGCTGTTTTTT. Its translation: CASRTGTGRTGELFF.

This chain uses TRBV27 with TRBJ2-7, with 11 bases fitting TRBD2. The germline CDR1 and CDR2 sequences are MNHEY and SMNVEV (reference sequence). Trimming at V came to 8 bases and at J to 7 bases, leaving 7 bases not matched to a gene. The CDR3 has 13 amino acids. The CDR3 coding sequence is TGTGCCAGCGGGATAGCGGGAGGGTTGGAGCAGTACTTC. Translated: CASGIAGGLEQYF.

This sequence joins TRBV6-1 and TRBJ1-3; D is uncertain. V was cut by 3 bases and J by 2 bases, with 20 bases left in between. The germline V gene has CDR1 MNHNS and CDR2 SASEGT. CDR3 size: 18 residues. The CDR3 DNA reads as TGTGCCAGCAGTGAGAAGGAGGCCTCCTCGATAACTGGAAACACCATATATTTT. It yields the protein CASSEKEASSITGNTIYF.

V is TRBV19 and J is TRBJ1-5; D gene unclear. The V and J ends lost 4 bases and 5 bases respectively, with 24 bases between them. Germline assignment: CDR1 LNHDA and CDR2 SQIVND (reference sequence). The CDR3 runs to 18 residues. CDR3 DNA sequence: TGTGCCAGTAGTAAGCCCCCGGTCTTTGCCGGGGAGGATCAGCCCCAGCATTTT. As protein: CASSKPPVFAGEDQPQHF.

V usage is TRBV5-1 and J usage is TRBJ1-2; D possibly corresponds to TRBD1 (5 bases). This CDR3 spans 12 amino acids. V gave up 4 bases and J gave up 8 bases, with 12 bases separating them. In germline, CDR1 is SGHRS, CDR2 YFSETQ. In nucleotides, the CDR3 is TGCGCCAGCAGCGAAACAGGTATCGGCTACACCTTC. It yields the protein CASSETGIGYTF.

The rearrangement joins TRBV6-5 to TRBJ1-6, with D uncertain. Germline CDR1 is MNHEY and CDR2 is SVGAGI. V lost 0 bases and J lost 10, with 13 bases in between. The CDR3 length is 15 residues. As DNA, the CDR3 is TGTGCCAGCAGTTACTCGACCCGGGGAGGCTCACCCCTCCACTTT. It encodes CASSYSTRGGSPLHF.

The chain uses TRBV5-1 and TRBJ1-1, with D possibly matching TRBD1 (6 bases). Deletions cut 1 base from V and 3 bases from J, with 13 bases between. CDR1 is SGHRS, CDR2 YFSETQ, per germline. This CDR3 spans 15 amino acids. In DNA form, the CDR3 reads TGCGCCAGCAGCTTGAGGTCGGCAGGGGACACTGAAGCTTTCTTT. This encodes CASSLRSAGDTEAFF.

The V call is TRBV4-2, the J call TRBJ2-1; TRBD2 might be the D (6 bases). V shed 4 bases and J shed 8 bases, with 15 bases lying between them. The length of the CDR3 is 14 residues. Per the germline V gene, CDR1 is LGHNA and CDR2 is YNFKEQ. The CDR3 loop reads CASSPRGGVDEQFF. The CDR3 nucleotides are TGTGCCAGCAGCCCCCGCGGCGGGGTCGATGAGCAGTTCTTC.

This chain uses TRBV27 with TRBJ2-1, with 10 bases lining up with TRBD2. Per germline, CDR1 MNHEY and CDR2 SMNVEV (reference sequence). The CDR3 sequence is 17 residues long. With V trimmed by 7 bases and J by 0 bases, 9 bases remained unmatched. The CDR3 reads CASTEAGGPSSYNEQFF. The CDR3 DNA reads TGTGCCAGCACAGAAGCGGGAGGGCCGAGCTCCTACAATGAGCAGTTCTTC.